This T cell receptor beta chain was profiled in a study of cytomegalovirus exposure and HLA in healthy donors. Study details: Of the donors genotyped, a few hundred in all, about 82% fell in the Caucasian-associated ancestry cluster. Findings and limits, study-wide: Near-uniform donor sequencing depth was presumed by presence/absence analyses. Cytomegalovirus status, reportedly, was diagnosed with high specificity and sensitivity by the classifier.

J gave up 6 bases and V 6 bases, and 8 bases lay outside the gene matches. This CDR3 has 14 amino acids. The germline gives CDR1 MNHNS, CDR2 SASEGT. 60 Vbeta and 13 Jbeta primers were used in PCR. The data were produced by immunoSEQ multiplex PCR, yet TCRdb's version contains in-frame clones alone and is incomplete. In the table there are under 100,000 clones, more than 65% of which are singletons. Of note for this clone: Its cognate antigen is unknown.

Sequenced material: PBMCs. This receptor was identified in a human donor in good health. This rearrangement joins TRBV6-1 to TRBJ1-5; 7 bases map to TRBD1. The CDR3: CASRTDRDGQPQHF. For the CDR3, the DNA is TGTGCCAGCAGGACCGACAGGGATGGTCAGCCCCAGCATTTT.